This T cell receptor beta chain was sequenced during a study of regulatory T cells in long-lasting Graves disease. The germline CDR1 and CDR2 sequences are LGHDT and YNNKEL (reference sequence). The CDR3 has 16 amino acids. The V and J ends lost 0 bases and 2 bases, in that order; junction bases with no gene match: 3. Both iRepertoire HTBI primers and Arm-PCR of CDR3 regions were used to build the TCR beta libraries. Original processing notes: Identification across samples found some 60 TRBV and 12 to 15 TRBJ segments. From the multiplex PCR reads, TCRdb called clonotypes with MiXCR, one entry per CDR3 protein. Here the V and J calls rest on TCRdb's processing, not on the authors' analysis. The repertoire consists of some 280,000 distinct CDR3 sequences, with 22% occurring once and the leading ten covering approximately 53%. Time point specified: persistent/refractory GD, antithyroid drugs over 5 years with positive TRAb. The TCR library was made from RNA that had been extracted from PBMCs in TRIzol. Patients came from an endocrinology department in Xi'an, China.

The rearrangement joins TRBV3-1 to TRBJ2-2; 7 bases map to TRBD2. This clonotype was obtained from a female donor with Graves disease. The sequences come from peripheral blood mononuclear cells (PBMCs), collected when the disease was refractory, from a patient treated with antithyroid drugs. The CDR3 protein is CASSQDLAANTGELFF. The CDR3 coding sequence is TGTGCCAGCAGCCAAGATCTAGCGGCAAACACCGGGGAGCTGTTTTTT.